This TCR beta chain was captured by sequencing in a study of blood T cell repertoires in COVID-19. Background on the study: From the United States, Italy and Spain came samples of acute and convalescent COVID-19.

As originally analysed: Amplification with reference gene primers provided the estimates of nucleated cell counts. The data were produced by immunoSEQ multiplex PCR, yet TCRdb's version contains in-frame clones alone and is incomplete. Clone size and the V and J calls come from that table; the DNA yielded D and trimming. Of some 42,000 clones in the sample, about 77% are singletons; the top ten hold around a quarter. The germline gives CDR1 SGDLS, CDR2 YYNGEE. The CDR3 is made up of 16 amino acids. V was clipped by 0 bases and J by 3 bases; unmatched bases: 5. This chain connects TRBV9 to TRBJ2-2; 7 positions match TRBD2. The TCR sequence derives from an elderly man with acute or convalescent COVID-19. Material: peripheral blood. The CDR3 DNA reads TGTGCCAGCAGCGTAGATACGACTAGCTACACCGGGGAGCTGTTTTTT. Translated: CASSVDTTSYTGELFF.